Reported below is one T cell receptor (beta chain). Because the CDR3's place on the DNA is in doubt, the DNA is left out and the CDR3 is given as listed by TCRdb. The source of the sample is a study of control samples from healthy donors and cancer patients. The CDR3 is made up of 20 amino acids, end residues included. Method: immunoSEQ multiplex PCR; TCRdb's copy keeps in-frame clones and lacks some. The sample lists about 130,000 clones, just under 95% occurring once. The genes are TRBV21-1 and TRBJ2-7. TRBV21-1 is noted as a pseudogene. The receptor was derived from a man between 60 and 75 years old with colorectal cancer. Source material: PBMCs. The chain's CDR3 is CASSSPRCLRAVLRANEQYF.